This T cell receptor beta chain came from a study of Tregs in tolerant kidney transplant recipients. CDR3 length: 16 amino acids. V dropped 2 bases and J dropped 5; count of bases not matched to a gene: 10. Per the germline V gene, CDR1 is SGHVS and CDR2 is FNYEAQ. The nonmyeloablative bone marrow transplants came from related graft donors, with transient mixed chimerism. Unstimulated Tregs (CD4+CD25+CD127-) and CD4+CD25- non-Tregs were sorted from PBMCs. The data were produced by immunoSEQ multiplex PCR, yet TCRdb's version contains in-frame clones alone and is incomplete. This repertoire shows tens of thousands of clones, over 80% found once; its top ten account for roughly 15%. Notes on this clone: Its antigen remains unknown.

Study-wide results and caveats: No direct test of biological reproducibility was done here.

The source is a human patient who received a combined kidney and bone marrow transplant. The graft donor may have contributed some T cells. This rearrangement joins TRBV7-6 to TRBJ2-7; TRBD2 matches 9 bases. The sequencing here drew on CD8+ T cells from blood (PBMCs), taken 24 months after the transplant. The CDR3 here is CASSLPVLAGLNEQYF. CDR3 DNA sequence: TGTGCCAGCAGCTTACCCGTGCTAGCGGGACTCAACGAGCAGTACTTC.